Below are 8 T cell receptor beta chains sequenced from a single sample in a study of blood T cell repertoires in COVID-19 (dated by TCRdb to the early 2020s). Library preparation used the immunoSEQ multiplex PCR assay. This immuneACCESS table, as held by TCRdb, lists in-frame sequences with V and J called but not all clones. Of the missing ones, under half trace to an unresolved V gene in checked studies; the others have no known cause. The sample includes roughly 320,000 clones, with approximately 90% observed a single time. Just under 6.5% of the sample is held by the ten biggest clonotypes. The sequenced sample was peripheral blood. These receptors were taken from a woman aged 45-65 years with COVID-19, enrolled during active disease.

This chain links TRBV6-5 with TRBJ2-2; tentatively, D is TRBD1 (5 bases). This CDR3 has 15 amino acids. With 5 bases removed from V and 3 bases from J, the gap between germline ends came to 13 bases. From germline, CDR1 is MNHEY and CDR2 SVGAGI. CDR3 DNA: TGTGCCAGCAGTAGGAGAACAGGATACACCGGGGAGCTGTTTTTT. Translating gives CASSRRTGYTGELFF.

The V and J genes are TRBV6-2 or TRBV6-3 and TRBJ2-1; no definite D call. The CDR3 contains 15 residues. V was trimmed by 7 bases and J by 0 bases, leaving 13 bases between them. From germline, CDR1 is MNHEY and CDR2 SVGEGT. The CDR3 reads CASTPQASSYNEQFF. The CDR3 region has the DNA TGTGCCAGCACCCCGCAGGCCAGCTCCTACAATGAGCAGTTCTTC.

Turning to this clone: Other DNA sequences in the same sample also yield this CDR3. The chain links TRBV7-2 to TRBJ2-2, with a weak D call TRBD2 (6 bases). Trimming stripped 1 base from V and 2 bases from J, with 8 bases between. The CDR3 length is 15 residues. Germline lookup yields CDR1 SGHTA and CDR2 FQGNSA. CDR3 region: CASSLDGRNTGELFF. In DNA, the CDR3 is TGTGCCAGCAGCTTAGACGGGAGAAACACCGGGGAGCTGTTTTTT.

The V gene is TRBV25-1, the J gene TRBJ2-3; no firm D call. Trimming took off 1 base at V and 5 bases at J, with 10 bases between the two ends. This CDR3 is built from 14 residues. Per the germline V gene, CDR1 is MGHDK and CDR2 is SYGVNS. The CDR3 coding sequence is TGTGCCAGCAGTGAATCAACGGCTAGAGATACGCAGTATTTT. Translation: CASSESTARDTQYF.

The gene calls are TRBV7-7 and TRBJ2-1; possibly TRBD2 for D (6 bases). The V gene lost 5 bases and the J gene lost 0 bases, with 11 bases spanning the gap. This CDR3 has 15 residues. Germline CDR1 reads SSHAT; CDR2 reads FNYEAQ (reference sequence). CDR3 amino acids: CASSRGGSSYNEQFF. The CDR3 DNA is TGTGCCAGCAGCCGGGGAGGCAGCTCCTACAATGAGCAGTTCTTC.

CDR3 in DNA: TGTGCCAGCAAATACACAGGTCCCCAGCCCCAGCATTTT. Its protein is CASKYTGPQPQHF. V is TRBV6-1 and J is TRBJ1-5, with D maybe TRBD1 (5 bases). Per germline, CDR1 MNHNS and CDR2 SASEGT. The CDR3 is made up of 13 amino acids. V was shortened by 7 bases and J by 7 bases, with 14 bases between the two germline ends.

The CDR3 region has the DNA TGCGCCAGCACGACAGGGGGCTCGGGCGAGCAGTACTTC. Encoded protein: CASTTGGSGEQYF. This chain links TRBV5-1 with TRBJ2-7, with 10 nucleotides matching TRBD1. The CDR3 is made up of 13 amino acids. After removal of 6 bases from V and 6 bases from J, the junction contained 6 bases not matched to a gene. Germline V gene sequence: CDR1 SGHRS, CDR2 YFSETQ.

V usage is TRBV9 and J usage is TRBJ1-2; 7 bases are shared with TRBD1. The CDR3 is 13 residues long. V was clipped by 5 bases and J by 8 bases; unmatched bases: 9. The germline V gene encodes CDR1 SGDLS and CDR2 YYNGEE. The CDR3 nucleotides read TGTGCCAGCAGGCCAGACAGGGTCGGCGGCTACACCTTC. Translated, it gives CASRPDRVGGYTF. Variable domain in full (rest from reference TRBV9 and TRBJ1-2): DSGVTQTPKHLITATGQRVTLRCSPRSGDLSVYWYQQSLDQGLQFLIQYYNGEERAKGNILERFSAQQFPDLHSELNLSSLELGDSALYFCASRPDRVGGYTFGSGTRLTVV.